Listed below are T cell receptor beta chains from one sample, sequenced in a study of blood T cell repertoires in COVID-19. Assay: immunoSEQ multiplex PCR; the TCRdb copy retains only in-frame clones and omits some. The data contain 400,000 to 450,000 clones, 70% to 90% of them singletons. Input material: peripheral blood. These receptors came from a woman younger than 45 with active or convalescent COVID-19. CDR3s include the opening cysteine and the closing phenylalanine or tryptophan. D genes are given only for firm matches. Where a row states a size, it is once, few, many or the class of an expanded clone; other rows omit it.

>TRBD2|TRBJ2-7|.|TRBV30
CAWCPLAGRKSYEQYF
TGTGCCTGGTGTCCTCTAGCGGGGAGAAAGTCCTACGAGCAGTACTTC
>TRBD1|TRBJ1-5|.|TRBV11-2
CASSAIRGPSNQPQHF
TGTGCCAGCAGCGCAATCAGGGGGCCTAGCAATCAGCCCCAGCATTTT
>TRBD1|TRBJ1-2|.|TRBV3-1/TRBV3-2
CASSRDRAYGYTF
TGTGCCAGCAGCCGGGACAGGGCCTATGGCTACACCTTC
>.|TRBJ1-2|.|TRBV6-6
CASSYGARLYGYTF
TGTGCCAGCAGTTACGGAGCCCGACTCTATGGCTACACCTTC
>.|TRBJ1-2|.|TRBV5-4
CASSLGPVDYGYTF
TGTGCCAGCAGCTTGGGCCCGGTGGACTATGGCTACACCTTC
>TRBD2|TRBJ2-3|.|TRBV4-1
CASSQDAASGGPSADTQYF
TGCGCCAGCAGCCAAGACGCGGCTAGCGGGGGCCCGAGCGCAGATACGCAGTATTTT
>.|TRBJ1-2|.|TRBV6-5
CASSYEVSFNYGYTF
TGTGCCAGCAGTTACGAGGTCAGCTTTAACTATGGCTACACCTTC
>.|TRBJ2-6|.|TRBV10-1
CASDPHGESSGANVLTF
TGCGCCAGCGATCCCCACGGGGAGAGCTCTGGGGCCAACGTCCTGACTTTC
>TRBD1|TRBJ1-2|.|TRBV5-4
CASSLSEGAYGYTF
TGTGCCAGCAGCTTGAGCGAGGGGGCCTATGGCTACACCTTC
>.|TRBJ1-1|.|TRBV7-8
CASSTHRDTRNTEAFF
TGTGCCAGCAGCACTCACCGGGACACCCGAAACACTGAAGCTTTCTTT
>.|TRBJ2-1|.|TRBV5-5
CASSLGAGSSYNEQFF
TGTGCCAGCAGCTTAGGAGCGGGTAGTTCGTACAATGAGCAGTTCTTC
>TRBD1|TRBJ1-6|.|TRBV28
CASSPAPETGGIGPLHF
TGTGCCAGCAGTCCCGCCCCCGAGACAGGGGGAATTGGACCCCTCCACTTT
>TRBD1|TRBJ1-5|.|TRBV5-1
CASSPGTAYDQPQHF
TGCGCCAGCAGCCCGGGGACAGCTTATGATCAGCCCCAGCATTTT
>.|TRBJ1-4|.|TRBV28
CASSVPGATNEKLFF
TGTGCCAGCAGTGTTCCGGGGGCAACTAATGAAAAACTGTTTTTT
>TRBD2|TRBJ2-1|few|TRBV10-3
CAISESTKRGDNEQFF
TGTGCCATCAGTGAGTCTACCAAGCGGGGAGACAATGAGCAGTTCTTC
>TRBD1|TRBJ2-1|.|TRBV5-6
CASRKGQGSYNEQFF
TGTGCCAGCAGAAAGGGACAGGGGTCCTACAATGAGCAGTTCTTC
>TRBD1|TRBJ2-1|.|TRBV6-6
CASSHLTGTGGTGEQFF
TGTGCCAGCAGTCATCTTACCGGGACAGGGGGCACGGGGGAGCAGTTCTTC
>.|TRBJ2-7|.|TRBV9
CASSVHRGSYEQYF
TGTGCCAGCAGCGTACACCGAGGCTCCTACGAGCAGTACTTC
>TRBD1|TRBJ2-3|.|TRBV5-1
CASSSAGQGPDTQYF
TGCGCCAGCAGCTCGGCGGGACAGGGCCCGGATACGCAGTATTTT
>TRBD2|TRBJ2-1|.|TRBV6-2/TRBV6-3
CASSYPLTAGGYNEQFF
TGTGCCAGCAGTTACCCACTAACGGCGGGGGGTTACAATGAGCAGTTCTTC
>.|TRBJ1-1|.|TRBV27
CASRAGRENTEAFF
TGTGCCAGCAGGGCGGGGAGAGAGAACACTGAAGCTTTCTTT
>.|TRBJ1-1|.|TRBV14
CASSQVGGVSAFF
TGTGCCAGCAGCCAAGTTGGAGGAGTTTCTGCTTTCTTT
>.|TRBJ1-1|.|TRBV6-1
CASSLSGTMNTEAFF
TGTGCCAGCAGTTTATCCGGGACAATGAACACTGAAGCTTTCTTT
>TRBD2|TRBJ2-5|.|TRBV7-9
CASSKGGSETQYF
TGTGCCAGCAGCAAGGGAGGGTCGGAGACCCAGTACTTC
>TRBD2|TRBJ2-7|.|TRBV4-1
CASSQDLLVLAGSYEQYF
TGCGCCAGCAGCCAAGATCTTTTGGTGCTAGCGGGGTCCTACGAGCAGTACTTC
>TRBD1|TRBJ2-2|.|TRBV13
CASSPAGTGTGELFF
TGTGCCAGCAGCCCCGCCGGGACAGGGACCGGGGAGCTGTTTTTT
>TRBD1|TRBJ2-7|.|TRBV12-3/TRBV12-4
CASSYRGSYEQYF
TGTGCCAGCAGTTACAGGGGAAGCTACGAGCAGTACTTC
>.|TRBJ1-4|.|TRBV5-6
CASSLVAATNEKLFF
TGTGCCAGCAGCTTGGTGGCAGCAACTAATGAAAAACTGTTTTTT
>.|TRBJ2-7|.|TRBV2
CASSVNKIPEQYF
TGTGCCAGCAGTGTGAACAAAATTCCCGAGCAGTACTTC
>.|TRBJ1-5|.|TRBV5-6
CASSSAGVQPQHF
TGTGCCAGCAGCTCGGCAGGGGTTCAGCCCCAGCATTTT
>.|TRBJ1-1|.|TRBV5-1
CASRADTEAFF
TGCGCCAGCAGGGCCGACACTGAAGCTTTCTTT
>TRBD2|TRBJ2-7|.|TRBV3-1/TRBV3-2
CASSQAGRTSSYEQYF
TGTGCCAGCAGCCAAGCCGGGCGGACTAGCTCCTACGAGCAGTACTTC
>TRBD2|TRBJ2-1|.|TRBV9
CASSVILAGGTEQFF
TGTGCCAGCAGCGTAATACTAGCGGGAGGGACTGAGCAGTTCTTC
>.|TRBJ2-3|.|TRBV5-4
CASSLGQITDTQYF
TGTGCCAGCAGCCTTGGACAAATCACAGATACGCAGTATTTT
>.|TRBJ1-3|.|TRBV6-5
CASSTSGSGNTIYF
TGTGCCAGCAGTACTTCAGGCTCTGGAAACACCATATATTTT
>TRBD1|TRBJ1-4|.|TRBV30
CAWSLTGANEKLFF
TGTGCCTGGAGCCTGACAGGGGCTAATGAAAAACTGTTTTTT
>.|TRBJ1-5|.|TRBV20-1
CSASPRGGPLHF
TGCAGTGCTAGTCCTAGGGGGGGACCTCTACATTTT
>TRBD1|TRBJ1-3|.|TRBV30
CAWSVPPGQGATGNTIYF
TGTGCCTGGAGTGTACCGCCCGGACAGGGGGCCACTGGAAACACCATATATTTT
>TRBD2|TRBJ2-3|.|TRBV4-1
CASSQELAGDTDTQYF
TGCGCCAGCAGCCAAGAACTAGCGGGAGACACAGATACGCAGTATTTT
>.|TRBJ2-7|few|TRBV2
CASSEGLPYEQYF
TGTGCCAGCAGTGAAGGTCTTCCCTACGAGCAGTACTTC
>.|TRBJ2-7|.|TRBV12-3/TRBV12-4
CASSLQFGGEQYF
TGTGCCAGCAGTCTTCAATTCGGAGGCGAGCAGTACTTC